This T cell receptor beta chain is drawn from a study of T cell responses to AZD1222 COVID-19 vaccine. Study background: Some second doses came at about 4 weeks and others at about 12 weeks; these were pooled.

Trimming took 2 bases from V and 0 from J, leaving 9 bases between them. There are 15 residues in the CDR3. Germline V gives CDR1 SGHRS, CDR2 YFSETQ. This clone showed up just a few times. Its specificity is unknown. Generated by immunoSEQ multiplex PCR, the TCRdb table keeps only in-frame clones and is missing some. The sample consists of about 140,000 clones, about 90% of them appearing once. Whole-study results and caveats: It was only after the peak T cell response that any repertoires were sampled. Regions 160-218 and 743-854 dominated among vaccine-associated CD4 TCRs spanning spike. Just a handful of people given AZD1222 tested seropositive at baseline.

The chain employs TRBV5-1 and TRBJ1-3, with a possible D match to TRBD1 (6 bases). The sequence derives from an adult in good health. The sample in question was peripheral blood, obtained on day 0 of AZD1222 vaccination. CDR3 nucleotide sequence: TGCGCCAGCAGCTTACAGGGCATCTCTGGAAACACCATATATTTT. Amino acids: CASSLQGISGNTIYF.